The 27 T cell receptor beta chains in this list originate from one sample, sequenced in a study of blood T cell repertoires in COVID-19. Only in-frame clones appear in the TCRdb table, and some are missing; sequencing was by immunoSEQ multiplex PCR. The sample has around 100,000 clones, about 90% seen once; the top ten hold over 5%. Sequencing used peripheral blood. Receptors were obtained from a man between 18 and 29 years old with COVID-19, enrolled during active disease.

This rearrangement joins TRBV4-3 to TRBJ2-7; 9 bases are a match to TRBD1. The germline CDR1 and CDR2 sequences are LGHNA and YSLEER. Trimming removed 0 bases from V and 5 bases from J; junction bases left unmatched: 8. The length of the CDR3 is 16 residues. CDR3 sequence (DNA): TGCGCCAGCAGCCAAGATCCGGGACAGGGTAACCACGAGCAGTACTTC. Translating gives CASSQDPGQGNHEQYF.

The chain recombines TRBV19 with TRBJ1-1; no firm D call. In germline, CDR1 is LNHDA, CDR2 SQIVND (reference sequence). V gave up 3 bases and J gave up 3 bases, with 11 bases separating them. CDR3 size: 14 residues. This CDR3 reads CASSMDGDYTEAFF. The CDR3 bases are TGTGCCAGTAGTATGGACGGGGATTACACTGAAGCTTTCTTT.

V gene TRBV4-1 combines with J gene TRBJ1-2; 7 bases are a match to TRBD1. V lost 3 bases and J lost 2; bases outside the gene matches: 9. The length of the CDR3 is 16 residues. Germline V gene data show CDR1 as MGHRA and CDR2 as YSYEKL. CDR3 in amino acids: CASSHTFTGENYGYTF. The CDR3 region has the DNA TGCGCCAGCAGCCACACTTTTACAGGGGAGAACTATGGCTACACCTTC.

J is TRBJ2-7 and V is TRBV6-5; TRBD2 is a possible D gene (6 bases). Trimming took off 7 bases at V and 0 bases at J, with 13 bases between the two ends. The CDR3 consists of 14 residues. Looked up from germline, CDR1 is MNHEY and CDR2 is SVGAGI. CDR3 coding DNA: TGTGCCAGCAATCCGGAGGGCTTCTCCTACGAGCAGTACTTC. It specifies CASNPEGFSYEQYF.

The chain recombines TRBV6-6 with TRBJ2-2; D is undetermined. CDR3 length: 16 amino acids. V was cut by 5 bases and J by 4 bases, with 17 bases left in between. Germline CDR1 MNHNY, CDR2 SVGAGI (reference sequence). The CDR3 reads CASSRPKASGTGELFF. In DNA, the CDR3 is TGTGCCAGCAGTCGACCGAAGGCCTCGGGCACCGGGGAGCTGTTTTTT.

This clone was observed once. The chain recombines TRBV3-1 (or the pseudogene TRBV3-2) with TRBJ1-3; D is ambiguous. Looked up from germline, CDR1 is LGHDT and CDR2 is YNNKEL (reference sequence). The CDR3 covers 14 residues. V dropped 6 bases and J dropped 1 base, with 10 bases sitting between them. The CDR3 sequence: CASSLHGSGNTIYF. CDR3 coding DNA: TGTGCCAGCAGTCTTCACGGTTCTGGAAACACCATATATTTT.

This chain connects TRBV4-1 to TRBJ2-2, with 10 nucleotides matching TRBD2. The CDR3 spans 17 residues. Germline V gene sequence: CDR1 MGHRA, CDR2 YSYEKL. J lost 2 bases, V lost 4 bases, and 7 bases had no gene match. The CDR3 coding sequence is TGCGCCAGCAGCCCACTTTTAGCGGGAGGTAACACCGGGGAGCTGTTTTTT. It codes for CASSPLLAGGNTGELFF.

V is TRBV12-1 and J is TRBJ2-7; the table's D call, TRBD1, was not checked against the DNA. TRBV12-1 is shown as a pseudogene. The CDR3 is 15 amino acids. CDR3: CASSPAGQVKGEQYF. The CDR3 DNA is TGTGCCAGCAGCCCCGCGGGACAGGTGAAGGGCGAGCAGTACTTC.

CDR3 sequence (DNA): TGTGCCAGCAGCCCGGGACTAGGAGTTCACGCAGATACGCAGTATTTT. Protein: CASSPGLGVHADTQYF. V is TRBV7-9 and J is TRBJ2-3; 8 bases agree with TRBD2. The germline CDR1 and CDR2 sequences are SEHNR and FQNEAQ (reference sequence). This CDR3 is built from 16 residues. V shed 5 bases and J 4 bases; nucleotides not matched to a gene: 11.

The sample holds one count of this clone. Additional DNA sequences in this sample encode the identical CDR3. CDR3 nucleotides: TGTGCCAGCAGTTCGGACAGGAGCTCCTACGAGCAGTACTTC. Encoded protein: CASSSDRSSYEQYF. This rearrangement joins TRBV9 to TRBJ2-7; 7 bases are shared with TRBD1. This CDR3 has 14 amino acids. The V gene end was trimmed by 5 bases and the J gene end by 0 bases; junction bases not matched to a gene: 5. Germline CDR1 is SGDLS and CDR2 is YYNGEE.

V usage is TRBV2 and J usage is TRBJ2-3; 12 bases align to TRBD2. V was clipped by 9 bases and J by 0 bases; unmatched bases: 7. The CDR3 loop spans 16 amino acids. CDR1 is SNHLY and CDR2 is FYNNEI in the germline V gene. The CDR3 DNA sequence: TGTGCCAGTGGCCCCACTAGCGGGAGGAGCACAGATACGCAGTATTTT. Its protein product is CASGPTSGRSTDTQYF.

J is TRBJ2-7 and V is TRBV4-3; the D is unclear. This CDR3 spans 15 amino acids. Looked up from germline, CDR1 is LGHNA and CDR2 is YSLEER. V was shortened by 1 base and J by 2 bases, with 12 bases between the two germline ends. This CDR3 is CASSQGSSSTYEQYF. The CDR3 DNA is TGCGCCAGCAGCCAAGGTAGTAGCTCGACCTACGAGCAGTACTTC.

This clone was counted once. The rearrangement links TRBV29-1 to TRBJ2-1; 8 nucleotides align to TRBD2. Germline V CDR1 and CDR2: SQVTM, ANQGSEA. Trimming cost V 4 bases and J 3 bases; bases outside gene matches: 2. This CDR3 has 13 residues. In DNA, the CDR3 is TGCAGCGTTGTAGCGGGAATCTACAATGAGCAGTTCTTC. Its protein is CSVVAGIYNEQFF.

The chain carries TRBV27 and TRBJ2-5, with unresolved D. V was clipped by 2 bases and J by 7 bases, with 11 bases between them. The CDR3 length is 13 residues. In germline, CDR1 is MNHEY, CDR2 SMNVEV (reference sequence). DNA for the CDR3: TGTGCCAGCAGTTTAGGCTATTCGGGGACCCAGTACTTC. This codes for CASSLGYSGTQYF.

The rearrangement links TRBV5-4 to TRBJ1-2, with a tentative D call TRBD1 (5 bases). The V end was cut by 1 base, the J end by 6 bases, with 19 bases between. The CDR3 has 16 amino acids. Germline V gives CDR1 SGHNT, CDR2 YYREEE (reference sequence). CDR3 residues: CASSLFWIGGDHGYTF. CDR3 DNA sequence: TGTGCCAGCAGCTTGTTCTGGATAGGAGGGGACCATGGCTACACCTTC.

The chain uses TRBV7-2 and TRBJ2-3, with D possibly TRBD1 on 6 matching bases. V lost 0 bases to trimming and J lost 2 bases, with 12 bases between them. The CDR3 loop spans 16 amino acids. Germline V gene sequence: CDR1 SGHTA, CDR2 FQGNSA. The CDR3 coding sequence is TGTGCCAGCAGCTTAGCCCTACAGGGCTACACAGATACGCAGTATTTT. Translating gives CASSLALQGYTDTQYF.

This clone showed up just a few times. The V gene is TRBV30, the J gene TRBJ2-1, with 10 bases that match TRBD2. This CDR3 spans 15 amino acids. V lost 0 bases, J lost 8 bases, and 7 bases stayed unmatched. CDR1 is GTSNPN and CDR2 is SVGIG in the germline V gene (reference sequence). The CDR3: CAWSVGLAGADEQFF. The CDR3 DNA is TGTGCCTGGAGTGTAGGGCTAGCGGGAGCTGATGAGCAGTTCTTC. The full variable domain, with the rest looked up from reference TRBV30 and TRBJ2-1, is SQTIHQWPATLVQPVGSPLSLECTVEGTSNPNLYWYRQAAGRGLQLLFYSVGIGQISSEVPQNLSASRPQDRQFILSSKKLLLSDSGFYLCAWSVGLAGADEQFFGPGTRLTVL.

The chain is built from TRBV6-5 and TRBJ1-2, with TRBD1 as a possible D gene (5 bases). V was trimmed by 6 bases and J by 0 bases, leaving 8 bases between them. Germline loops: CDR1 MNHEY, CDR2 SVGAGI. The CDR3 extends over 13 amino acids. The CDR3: CASSQGTNYGYTF. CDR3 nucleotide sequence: TGTGCCAGCAGCCAGGGAACTAACTATGGCTACACCTTC.

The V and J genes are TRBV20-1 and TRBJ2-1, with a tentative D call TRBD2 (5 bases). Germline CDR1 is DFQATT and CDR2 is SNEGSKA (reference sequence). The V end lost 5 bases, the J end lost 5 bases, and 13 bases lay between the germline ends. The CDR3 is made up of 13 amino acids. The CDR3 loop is CSAGGAAHNEQFF. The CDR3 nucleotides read TGCAGTGCTGGTGGAGCGGCCCACAATGAGCAGTTCTTC.

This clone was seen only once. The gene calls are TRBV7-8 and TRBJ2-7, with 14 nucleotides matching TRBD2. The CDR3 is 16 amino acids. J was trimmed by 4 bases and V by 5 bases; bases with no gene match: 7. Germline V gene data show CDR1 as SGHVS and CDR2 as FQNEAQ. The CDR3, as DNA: TGTGCCAGCAGCGCTTCGGGACTAGCGGGAGTTTACGAGCAGTACTTC. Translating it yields CASSASGLAGVYEQYF.

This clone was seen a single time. CDR3 protein: CASSWSSGSSGEQFF. Here the CDR3 DNA reads TGTGCCAGCAGCTGGTCTAGCGGGAGTAGTGGTGAGCAGTTCTTC. The chain has TRBV11-3 and TRBJ2-1, with 10 bases identical to TRBD2. Germline CDR1 is SGHNT and CDR2 is YENEEA. V shed 4 bases, J shed 9 bases, and the junction held 9 bases outside the gene matches. The CDR3 extends over 15 amino acids.

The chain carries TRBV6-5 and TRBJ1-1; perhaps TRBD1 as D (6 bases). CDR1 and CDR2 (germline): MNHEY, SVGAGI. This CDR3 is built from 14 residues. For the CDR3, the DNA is TGTACGCCCAGAGGGGGATACGTAGGCACTGAAGCTTTCTTT. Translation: CTPRGGYVGTEAFF.

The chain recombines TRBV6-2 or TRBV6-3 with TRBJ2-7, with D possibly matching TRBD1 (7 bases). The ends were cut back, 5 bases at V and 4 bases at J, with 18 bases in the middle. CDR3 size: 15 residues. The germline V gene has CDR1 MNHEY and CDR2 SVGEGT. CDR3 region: CASSRLLQGGYEQYF. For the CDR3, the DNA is TGTGCCAGCAGTCGACTTCTGCAGGGGGGTTACGAGCAGTACTTC.

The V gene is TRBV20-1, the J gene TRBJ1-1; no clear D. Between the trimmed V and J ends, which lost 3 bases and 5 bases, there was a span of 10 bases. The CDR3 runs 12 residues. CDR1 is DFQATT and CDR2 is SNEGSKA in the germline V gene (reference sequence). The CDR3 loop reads CSASFTGTEAFF. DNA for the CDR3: TGCAGTGCTAGTTTCACGGGGACTGAAGCTTTCTTT.

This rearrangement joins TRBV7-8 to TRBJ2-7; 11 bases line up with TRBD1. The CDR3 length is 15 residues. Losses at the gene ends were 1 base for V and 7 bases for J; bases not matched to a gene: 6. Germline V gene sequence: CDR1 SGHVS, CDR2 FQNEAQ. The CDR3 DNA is TGTGCCAGCAGCTTAGATCGGACAGGGGGCCGGGAGCAGTACTTC. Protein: CASSLDRTGGREQYF. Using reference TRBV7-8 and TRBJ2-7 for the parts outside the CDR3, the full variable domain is GAGVSQSPRYKVAKRGQDVALRCDPISGHVSLFWYQQALGQGPEFLTYFQNEAQLDKSGLPSDRFFAERPEGSVSTLKIQRTQQEDSAVYLCASSLDRTGGREQYFGPGTRLTVT.

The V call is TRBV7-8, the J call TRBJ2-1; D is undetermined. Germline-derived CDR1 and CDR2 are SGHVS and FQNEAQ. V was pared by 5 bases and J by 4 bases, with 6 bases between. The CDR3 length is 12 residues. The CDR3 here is CASSSRYNEQFF. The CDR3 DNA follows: TGTGCCAGCAGCAGCCGGTACAATGAGCAGTTCTTC.

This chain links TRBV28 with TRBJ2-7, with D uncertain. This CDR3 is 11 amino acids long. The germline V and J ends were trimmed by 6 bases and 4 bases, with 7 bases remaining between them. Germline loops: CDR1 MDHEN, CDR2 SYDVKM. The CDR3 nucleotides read TGTGCCAGCAGCCCGCGGTACGAGCAGTACTTC. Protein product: CASSPRYEQYF.